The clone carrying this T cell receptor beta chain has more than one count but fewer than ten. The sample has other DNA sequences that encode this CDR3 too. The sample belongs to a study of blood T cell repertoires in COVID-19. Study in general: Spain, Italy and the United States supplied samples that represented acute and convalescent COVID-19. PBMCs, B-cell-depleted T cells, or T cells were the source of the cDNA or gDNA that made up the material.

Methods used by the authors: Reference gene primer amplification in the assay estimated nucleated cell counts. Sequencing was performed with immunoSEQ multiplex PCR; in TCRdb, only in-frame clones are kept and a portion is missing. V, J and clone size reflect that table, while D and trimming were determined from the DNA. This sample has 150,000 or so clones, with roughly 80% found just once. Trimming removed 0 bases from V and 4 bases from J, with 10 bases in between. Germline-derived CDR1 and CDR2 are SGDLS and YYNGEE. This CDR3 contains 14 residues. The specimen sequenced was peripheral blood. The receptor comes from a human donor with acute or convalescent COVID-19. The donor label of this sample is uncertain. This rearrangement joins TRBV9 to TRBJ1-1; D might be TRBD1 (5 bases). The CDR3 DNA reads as TGTGCCAGCAGCGTAGTGGCCGGGGGCACTGAAGCTTTCTTT. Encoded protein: CASSVVAGGTEAFF.